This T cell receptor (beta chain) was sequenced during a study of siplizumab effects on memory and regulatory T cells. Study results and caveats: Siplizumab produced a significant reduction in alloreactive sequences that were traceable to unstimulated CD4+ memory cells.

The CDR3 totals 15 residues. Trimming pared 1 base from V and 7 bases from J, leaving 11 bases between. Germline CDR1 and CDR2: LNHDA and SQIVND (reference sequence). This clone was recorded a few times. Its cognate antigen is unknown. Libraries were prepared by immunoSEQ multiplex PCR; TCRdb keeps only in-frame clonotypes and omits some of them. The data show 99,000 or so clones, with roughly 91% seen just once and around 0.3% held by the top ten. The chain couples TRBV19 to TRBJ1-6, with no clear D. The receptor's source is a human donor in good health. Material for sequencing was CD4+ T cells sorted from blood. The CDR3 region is CASSIVPPKNSPLHF. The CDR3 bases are TGTGCCAGTAGTATAGTGCCCCCTAAGAATTCACCCCTCCACTTT.